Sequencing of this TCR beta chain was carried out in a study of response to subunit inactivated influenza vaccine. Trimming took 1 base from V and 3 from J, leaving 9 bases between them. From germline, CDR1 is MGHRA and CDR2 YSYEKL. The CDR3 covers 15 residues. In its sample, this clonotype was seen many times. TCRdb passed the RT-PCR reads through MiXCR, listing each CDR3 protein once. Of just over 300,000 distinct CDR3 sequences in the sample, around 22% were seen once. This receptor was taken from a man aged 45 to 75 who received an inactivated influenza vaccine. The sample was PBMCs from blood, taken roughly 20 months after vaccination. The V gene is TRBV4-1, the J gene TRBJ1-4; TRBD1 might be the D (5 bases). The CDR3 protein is CASSQGTLSNEKLFF. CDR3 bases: TGCGCCAGCAGCCAAGGGACACTCTCTAATGAAAAACTGTTTTTT.